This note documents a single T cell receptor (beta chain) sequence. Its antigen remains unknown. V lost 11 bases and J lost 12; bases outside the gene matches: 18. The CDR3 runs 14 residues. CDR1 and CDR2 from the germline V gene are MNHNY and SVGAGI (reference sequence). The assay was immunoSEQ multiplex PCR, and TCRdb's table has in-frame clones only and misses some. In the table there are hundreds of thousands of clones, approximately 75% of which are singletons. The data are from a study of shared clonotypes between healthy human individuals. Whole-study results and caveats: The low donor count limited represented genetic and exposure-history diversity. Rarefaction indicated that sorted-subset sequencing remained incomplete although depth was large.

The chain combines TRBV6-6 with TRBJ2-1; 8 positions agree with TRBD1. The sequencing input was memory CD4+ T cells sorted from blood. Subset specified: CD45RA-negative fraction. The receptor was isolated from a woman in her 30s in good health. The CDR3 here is CAAKPTTGVSGQFF. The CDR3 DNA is TGTGCCGCCAAGCCGACGACAGGGGTTAGTGGGCAGTTCTTC.